This T cell receptor (beta chain) comes out of a study of early T cells in non-severe SARS-CoV-2 infection. Study as a whole: Sequencing of bulk RNA from unsorted whole blood was done, without chain pairing.

This CDR3 has 15 residues. V lost 6 bases, J lost 5 bases, and 17 bases lay in between. In germline, CDR1 is KGHSH, CDR2 LQKENI. Each single cDNA molecule received a unique molecular identifier. TCRdb re-called the 5' RACE reads through MiXCR, storing one row per CDR3 protein. The table has roughly 18,000 distinct CDR3 sequences, 5.9% seen once. This clonotype was recorded at least ten times. Its matching antigen is unknown. Whole-study results and caveats: Reliance on VDJdb matching favored anti-spike CD8 responses; private and CD4 specificities were missed.

The rearrangement uses TRBV18 and TRBJ2-1; D is perhaps TRBD2 (5 bases). This receptor was taken from an adult who was a healthcare worker with PCR-confirmed SARS-CoV-2 infection or an uninfected control (not recorded which). The sequencing sample was made of whole blood. CDR3 sequence (DNA): TGTGCCAGCTCGCTCACAAGAAGCGGCAACAATGAGCAGTTCTTC. Translating it yields CASSLTRSGNNEQFF.